One and the same sample provided the 23 T cell receptor beta chains below, sequenced in a study of neoadjuvant anti-PD-1 for oral cavity cancer. Using immunoSEQ multiplex PCR, the repertoire was profiled, and TCRdb retains in-frame clones only, with some absent. The sample lists about 16,000 clones; 50% to 75% were seen once. This specimen was PBMCs, taken before nivolumab (anti-PD-1) treatment. The receptor source for this set is a person aged 40 to 85 with oral cavity squamous cell carcinoma.

CDR3 nucleotides: TGTGCCAGCAGTCCAAAAGGACAGAACTACACCTTC. Translated, it gives CASSPKGQNYTF. The rearrangement links TRBV6-5 to TRBJ1-2; TRBD1 might be the D (6 bases). The germline V gene has CDR1 MNHEY and CDR2 SVGAGI. The V gene lost 5 bases and the J gene lost 10 bases, with 14 bases spanning the gap. This CDR3 comprises 12 residues.

In this sample, this clone is medium-sized (0.01 to 0.1%). J is TRBJ1-5 and V is TRBV19, with 7 bases matching TRBD1. The V gene end was trimmed by 7 bases and the J gene end by 4 bases; junction bases not matched to a gene: 16. Germline lookup yields CDR1 LNHDA and CDR2 SQIVND (reference sequence). The CDR3 contains 17 residues. CDR3 amino acids: CASKGRQGLPINQPQHF. In DNA, the CDR3 is TGTGCCAGTAAGGGTCGACAGGGACTACCCATAAATCAGCCCCAGCATTTT.

The rearrangement joins TRBV6-1 to TRBJ2-4; 7 bases align to TRBD1. Germline trimming cut 4 bases from V and 7 bases from J; bases unmatched to any gene: 13. This CDR3 is 16 amino acids long. Germline CDR1 MNHNS, CDR2 SASEGT. The CDR3 DNA reads as TGTGCCAGCAGTGGACAGGGTCTAAGTTCTGGGAACATTCAGTACTTC. Translated: CASSGQGLSSGNIQYF.

The V and J genes are TRBV2 and TRBJ1-3; 7 bases match TRBD1. V lost 8 bases to trimming and J lost 0 bases; unmatched junction nucleotides: 4. The CDR3 has 14 amino acids. CDR1 is SNHLY, CDR2 FYNNEI, per germline. The CDR3 here is CASQRDSSGNTIYF. CDR3 nucleotides: TGTGCCAGCCAAAGGGACAGCTCTGGAAACACCATATATTTT. The whole variable domain, filled in from reference TRBV2 and TRBJ1-3, reads EPEVTQTPSHQVTQMGQEVILRCVPISNHLYFYWYRQILGQKVEFLVSFYNNEISEKSEIFDDQFSVERPDGSNFTLKIRSTKLEDSAMYFCASQRDSSGNTIYFGEGSWLTVV.

This chain uses TRBV5-1 with TRBJ2-1, with unresolved D. In germline, CDR1 is SGHRS, CDR2 YFSETQ. This CDR3 is 16 amino acids long. Trimming took off 5 bases at V and 5 bases at J, with 20 bases between the two ends. This chain's CDR3 is CASSPSGRPSNNEQFF. The CDR3 nucleotides are TGCGCCAGCAGTCCCTCAGGACGACCTTCGAACAATGAGCAGTTCTTC.

This chain uses TRBV6-6 with TRBJ1-1; D is ambiguous. The CDR3 runs 13 residues. CDR1 and CDR2 (germline): MNHNY, SVGAGI (reference sequence). Trimming took 7 bases from V and 5 from J, leaving 14 bases between them. In nucleotides, the CDR3 is TGTGCCAGCAACTACCCCCCGGGGACTGAAGCTTTCTTT. Its protein is CASNYPPGTEAFF.

The chain combines TRBV7-8 with TRBJ1-5; 9 bases fit TRBD1. The CDR3 is 15 residues long. J gave up 4 bases and V 5 bases, and 6 bases lay outside the gene matches. Germline V gives CDR1 SGHVS, CDR2 FQNEAQ. As DNA, the CDR3 is TGTGCCAGCAGCCGTACAGGGGGCGGGAATCAGCCCCAGCATTTT. Translated, it gives CASSRTGGGNQPQHF. The variable domain in full, completed from reference TRBV7-8 and TRBJ1-5, reads GAGVSQSPRYKVAKRGQDVALRCDPISGHVSLFWYQQALGQGPEFLTYFQNEAQLDKSGLPSDRFFAERPEGSVSTLKIQRTQQEDSAVYLCASSRTGGGNQPQHFGDGTRLSIL.

The chain couples TRBV30 to TRBJ2-3; D remains ambiguous. V lost 2 bases and J lost 4, with 13 bases in between. Per the germline V gene, CDR1 is GTSNPN and CDR2 is SVGIG (reference sequence). There are 14 residues in the CDR3. The DNA for the CDR3 is TGTGCCTGGAGTAGGATCGTGGGTTCAGATACGCAGTATTTT. It yields the protein CAWSRIVGSDTQYF.

The genes are TRBV29-1 and TRBJ2-3; D is unclear. The CDR3 totals 14 residues. V shed 3 bases and J shed 2 bases, with 12 bases lying between them. The germline CDR1 and CDR2 sequences are SQVTM and ANQGSEA. The CDR3 sequence is CSVERQYFTDTQYF. In nucleotides, the CDR3 is TGCAGCGTTGAGAGGCAGTACTTCACAGATACGCAGTATTTT.

The J gene is TRBJ2-1, the V gene TRBV11-2, with 7 bases lining up with TRBD1. The CDR3 totals 15 residues. In germline, CDR1 is SGHAT, CDR2 FQNNGV. V lost 5 bases to trimming and J lost 2 bases; unmatched junction nucleotides: 6. CDR3 bases: TGTGCCAGCAGCACCCAGGACAGGACCTACAATGAGCAGTTCTTC. Protein product: CASSTQDRTYNEQFF.

This clone was picked up a small number of times. The chain is built from TRBV5-1 and TRBJ1-1; no clear D. Germline CDR1 SGHRS, CDR2 YFSETQ. Between the trimmed V and J ends, which lost 1 base and 4 bases, there was a span of 11 bases. The CDR3 sequence is 14 residues long. The CDR3 spells CASSLNGRGTEAFF. The CDR3 DNA reads as TGCGCCAGCAGCTTGAACGGTCGGGGCACTGAAGCTTTCTTT.

The chain couples TRBV19 to TRBJ1-5; no firm D call. Trimming shortened V by 0 bases and J by 1 base, and 7 bases separated the two germline ends. The CDR3 loop spans 15 amino acids. Germline CDR1 is LNHDA and CDR2 is SQIVND (reference sequence). CDR3 region: CASSIERRSNQPQHF. The CDR3 DNA follows: TGTGCCAGTAGTATAGAGCGTCGCAGCAATCAGCCCCAGCATTTT.

This clone was counted a few times. The chain combines TRBV19 with TRBJ2-1; 12 nucleotides agree with TRBD2. This CDR3 comprises 13 residues. Germline V gene lookup returns CDR1 LNHDA and CDR2 SQIVND (reference sequence). V shed 7 bases, J shed 15 bases, and the junction held 10 bases outside the gene matches. CDR3 DNA: TGTGCCAGTACCTCGACTAGCGGGAGAGGGGCGTTCTTC. Its translation: CASTSTSGRGAFF.

The chain employs TRBV10-3 and TRBJ2-1; TRBD2 matches 13 bases. V lost 6 bases to trimming and J lost 0 bases; unmatched junction nucleotides: 2. The CDR3 is 16 amino acids. Germline V gene data show CDR1 as ENHRY and CDR2 as SYGVKD. This chain's CDR3 is CAIRGTSGDSYNEQFF. CDR3 DNA sequence: TGTGCCATCAGAGGGACTAGCGGGGACTCCTACAATGAGCAGTTCTTC.

This clone was counted between two and nine times. This chain uses TRBV27 with TRBJ1-2, with D unresolved. Germline lookup yields CDR1 MNHEY and CDR2 SMNVEV (reference sequence). The CDR3 is 13 residues long. Trimming left V 2 bases short and J 7 bases short, with 11 bases between. This CDR3 is CASSLNLMGGYTF. The CDR3 bases are TGTGCCAGCAGTTTAAACCTCATGGGTGGCTACACCTTC.

J is TRBJ2-7 and V is TRBV2, with a tentative D call TRBD2 (6 bases). The germline V and J ends were trimmed by 6 bases and 4 bases, with 13 bases remaining between them. CDR3 length equals 13 residues. The germline V gene encodes CDR1 SNHLY and CDR2 FYNNEI. CDR3 protein: CASSGDFAYEQYF. The CDR3 bases are TGTGCCAGCAGCGGGGACTTCGCTTACGAGCAGTACTTC.

The chain carries TRBV2 and TRBJ1-5, with TRBD1 as a possible D gene (5 bases). CDR1 SNHLY and CDR2 FYNNEI come from the germline V gene. The V end lost 2 bases, the J end lost 6 bases, and 11 bases lay between the germline ends. This CDR3 is built from 14 residues. The CDR3 DNA reads as TGTGCCAGCAGTGAAATGGGACGAGGTCAGCCCCAGCATTTT. Translated: CASSEMGRGQPQHF.

This clone showed up just once. The V and J genes are TRBV2 and TRBJ2-1; D perhaps matches TRBD2 (6 bases). Trimming shortened V by 6 bases and J by 10 bases, and 10 bases separated the two germline ends. The germline gives CDR1 SNHLY, CDR2 FYNNEI. There are 11 residues in the CDR3. The CDR3 region has the DNA TGTGCCAGCAGCACTAGCAGGGAGCAGTTCTTC. This codes for CASSTSREQFF.

This clone has more than one count but fewer than ten. The chain combines TRBV7-8 with TRBJ2-7; D is perhaps TRBD1 (6 bases). Trimming took off 3 bases at V and 7 bases at J, with 10 bases between the two ends. The CDR3 extends over 12 amino acids. Per germline, CDR1 SGHVS and CDR2 FQNEAQ. CDR3 DNA: TGTGCCAGCAGCTTTGGACAGCGGGAGCAGTACTTC. It codes for CASSFGQREQYF.

The V call is TRBV10-3, the J call TRBJ1-2; tentatively, D is TRBD1 (6 bases). CDR1 is ENHRY, CDR2 SYGVKD, per germline. The ends were cut back, 7 bases at V and 4 bases at J, with 10 bases in the middle. CDR3 size: 12 residues. In DNA, the CDR3 is TGTGCCATCACCCAGGACAGCTATGGCTACACCTTC. It encodes CAITQDSYGYTF.

The table lists this clone with a few counts. The genes are TRBV7-2 and TRBJ1-5; D gene unclear. CDR1 is SGHTA, CDR2 FQGNSA, per germline. The CDR3 runs to 14 residues. Trimming took 1 base from V and 0 from J, leaving 4 bases between them. The CDR3 reads CASSLGYSNQPQHF. CDR3 in DNA: TGTGCCAGCAGCTTAGGGTATAGCAATCAGCCCCAGCATTTT.

V and J are TRBV10-3 and TRBJ2-7; 9 nucleotides align to TRBD1. The CDR3 is 16 amino acids. Germline loops: CDR1 ENHRY, CDR2 SYGVKD. V was pared by 6 bases and J by 3 bases, with 12 bases of the junction left unmatched. The CDR3 here is CAISPPPGQGFYEQYF. The CDR3 DNA reads TGTGCCATCAGCCCCCCGCCGGGACAGGGTTTCTACGAGCAGTACTTC.

The chain employs TRBV20-1 and TRBJ2-1; D not resolved. Per the germline V gene, CDR1 is DFQATT and CDR2 is SNEGSKA (reference sequence). Trimming cost V 5 bases and J 2 bases, with 4 bases left between them. This CDR3 has 11 residues. The DNA for the CDR3 is TGCAGTGCTGCCCCCTACAATGAGCAGTTCTTC. It encodes CSAAPYNEQFF.